This passage covers 18 T cell receptor beta chains from one sample sequenced in a study of blood T cells in healthy people across ages (dated by TCRdb to the mid-2010s). The library was generated by 5' RACE. These reads were obtained on an Illumina HiSeq 2500. The second PCR ran for roughly 7 to 12 cycles and used a J-beta primer mix along with a sample-barcoded 5' primer. Starting from the raw public reads, TCRdb applied fastp trimming at Q25, assembled clones with MiXCR and retained in-frame beta chains. Each CDR3 protein gets just one entry, which takes the most common genes and DNA from the rows behind it. This sample has more than 650,000 distinct CDR3 sequences in its table, and roughly 24% of those were observed once. The top ten clones comprise less than 3.5% of the sample. The same data also went into a second study, on T cells of mothers and their children.

Sequenced: blood. These receptors were collected from a boy aged 10-17 years in good health.

The chain recombines TRBV5-5 with TRBJ2-5; D gene ambiguous. Germline V gene sequence: CDR1 SGHKS, CDR2 YYEKEE (reference sequence). Trimming pared 0 bases from V and 1 base from J, leaving 7 bases between. The CDR3 is made up of 14 amino acids. CDR3 DNA: TGTGCCAGCAGCTTGGAGTGGGTCCAAGAGACCCAGTACTTC. This codes for CASSLEWVQETQYF.

The rearrangement links TRBV11-2 to TRBJ2-5, with TRBD2 identical over 8 bases. Germline values: CDR1 SGHAT, CDR2 FQNNGV. J lost 2 bases, V lost 6 bases, and 5 bases had no gene match. There are 14 residues in the CDR3. CDR3 region: CASRDGTRQETQYF. CDR3 DNA: TGTGCCAGCAGGGACGGGACTAGGCAAGAGACCCAGTACTTC.

The rearrangement uses TRBV10-3 and TRBJ2-2; TRBD1 matches at 7 bases. Germline V gives CDR1 ENHRY, CDR2 SYGVKD. V lost 5 bases to trimming and J lost 7 bases; unmatched junction nucleotides: 10. The CDR3 runs 15 residues. The DNA for the CDR3 is TGTGCCATCAGTCCGGGACAGATATTTAACGGGGAGCTGTTTTTT. Encoded protein: CAISPGQIFNGELFF.

This clonotype was counted only a few times. The chain combines TRBV28 with TRBJ1-1, with 7 bases that match TRBD1. The CDR3 sequence is 15 residues long. Losses at the gene ends were 6 bases for V and 4 bases for J; bases not matched to a gene: 11. Germline CDR1 and CDR2: MDHEN and SYDVKM. The DNA for the CDR3 is TGTGCCAGCAGAAGGGTCAAGGGGGCCAGCACTGAAGCTTTCTTT. This translates into CASRRVKGASTEAFF.

V gene TRBV15 combines with J gene TRBJ1-6; D not resolved. V was clipped by 6 bases and J by 7 bases, with 10 bases between them. The CDR3 consists of 13 residues. Germline V gene lookup returns CDR1 LNHNV and CDR2 YYDKDF (reference sequence). In DNA, the CDR3 is TGTGCCACCAGTCAGAGGGAAAATTCACCCCTCCACTTT. This sequence encodes CATSQRENSPLHF.

The chain carries TRBV7-2 and TRBJ1-1; TRBD1 aligns across 7 bases. CDR3 length: 15 amino acids. Per the germline V gene, CDR1 is SGHTA and CDR2 is FQGNSA. Trimming at V came to 5 bases and at J to 4 bases, leaving 10 bases not matched to a gene. CDR3 amino acids: CASSNNRGLGTEAFF. In DNA form, the CDR3 reads TGTGCCAGCAGCAATAACAGGGGTCTGGGCACTGAAGCTTTCTTT.

The CDR3 DNA reads TGTGCCAGCAGCCCCGGGACTAGCGGGGCACAAGAGACCCAGTACTTC. It encodes CASSPGTSGAQETQYF. The rearrangement joins TRBV3-1 to TRBJ2-5, with 13 bases identical to TRBD2. V dropped 4 bases and J dropped 2; count of bases not matched to a gene: 4. This CDR3 comprises 16 residues. Germline V gene sequence: CDR1 LGHDT, CDR2 YNNKEL (reference sequence).

The chain couples TRBV28 to TRBJ2-4, with 12 nucleotides matching TRBD1. V was clipped by 6 bases and J by 6 bases; unmatched bases: 12. The germline CDR1 and CDR2 sequences are MDHEN and SYDVKM. CDR3 length: 17 amino acids. The CDR3 sequence: CASRGKRDRGLGNIQYF. In DNA form, the CDR3 reads TGTGCCAGCAGGGGGAAGAGGGACAGGGGGCTTGGAAACATTCAGTACTTC. The full variable domain, completed using reference TRBV28 and TRBJ2-4, is DVKVTQSSRYLVKRTGEKVFLECVQDMDHENMFWYRQDPGLGLRLIYFSYDVKMKEKGDIPEGYSVSREKKERFSLILESASTNQTSMYLCASRGKRDRGLGNIQYFGAGTRLSVL.

This clonotype was observed a handful of times. V usage is TRBV4-1 and J usage is TRBJ2-2; no reliable D call. Germline CDR1 is MGHRA and CDR2 is YSYEKL. CDR3 length equals 13 residues. The germline V and J ends were trimmed by 4 bases and 2 bases, with 5 bases remaining between them. The CDR3 reads CASSRDNTGELFF. CDR3 nucleotide sequence: TGCGCCAGCAGCCGCGATAACACCGGGGAGCTGTTTTTT.

CDR3 sequence reads: CAIGPDRGTTNEKLFF. The CDR3 coding sequence is TGTGCCATCGGCCCGGACAGGGGGACAACTAATGAAAAACTGTTTTTT. The rearrangement uses TRBV10-3 and TRBJ1-4; 10 bases agree with TRBD1. V shed 8 bases, J shed 0 bases, and the junction held 6 bases outside the gene matches. This CDR3 spans 16 amino acids. CDR1 ENHRY and CDR2 SYGVKD come from the germline V gene.

Many counts were recorded for this clonotype. The chain uses TRBV11-1 and TRBJ2-7; 9 bases line up with TRBD1. V lost 5 bases, J lost 6 bases, and 11 bases stayed unmatched. CDR1 is SGHAT, CDR2 FQDESV, per germline (reference sequence). This CDR3 comprises 15 residues. CDR3 amino acids: CASSPNPGQGTEQYF. CDR3 DNA: TGTGCCAGCAGCCCTAACCCGGGACAGGGAACCGAGCAGTACTTC.

This sequence joins TRBV12-3 or TRBV12-4 and TRBJ2-1; 9 nucleotides line up with TRBD1. The V segment lost 5 bases and the J segment 4 bases; nucleotides outside the gene matches: 9. The length of the CDR3 is 16 residues. The CDR3, as DNA: TGTGCCAGCAGTAGCCCCGGGACAGGGCTATACAATGAGCAGTTCTTC. Translating it yields CASSSPGTGLYNEQFF.

This clonotype has just a few counts. The J gene is TRBJ2-7, the V gene TRBV7-3, with 8 positions matching TRBD2. This CDR3 region has 17 residues. The V segment lost 1 base and the J segment 4 bases; nucleotides outside the gene matches: 12. Germline values: CDR1 SGHTA, CDR2 FQGTGA. The CDR3 DNA sequence: TGTGCCAGCAGCTTAAGAGGGGCCAGCGGGGGAAATTACGAGCAGTACTTC. It translates to CASSLRGASGGNYEQYF.

The chain combines TRBV3-1 with TRBJ2-5, with D possibly being TRBD1 (6 bases). The CDR3 covers 15 residues. Germline V gene sequence: CDR1 LGHDT, CDR2 YNNKEL (reference sequence). Trimming cost V 2 bases and J 0 bases, with 10 bases left between them. CDR3 DNA: TGTGCCAGCAGCCAACCTCAGGGGTACCAAGAGACCCAGTACTTC. Encoded protein: CASSQPQGYQETQYF.

J is TRBJ1-5 and V is TRBV20-1, with 8 bases fitting TRBD1. The CDR3 has 15 residues. The germline CDR1 and CDR2 sequences are DFQATT and SNEGSKA (reference sequence). Trimming took 5 bases from V and 2 from J; bases not matched to a gene: 8. The CDR3 is CSALRTGTGNQPQHF. In DNA form, the CDR3 reads TGCAGTGCTCTCCGGACAGGGACGGGCAATCAGCCCCAGCATTTT.

V gene TRBV5-5 combines with J gene TRBJ2-5; D perhaps matches TRBD1 (7 bases). The J call may be in error: the DNA end matches TRBJ2-7 better. The CDR3 spans 14 residues. In germline, CDR1 is SGHKS, CDR2 YYEKEE (reference sequence). CDR3 bases: TGTGCCAGCAGCCCGGAGGGGGCGTCCTACGAGCAGTACTTC. This sequence encodes CASSPEGASYEQYF.

The chain joins TRBV4-2 to TRBJ1-2; possible D gene TRBD1, 6 bases. Trimming pared 3 bases from V and 4 bases from J, leaving 18 bases between. Germline CDR1 is LGHNA and CDR2 is YNFKEQ. This CDR3 has 16 amino acids. In DNA form, the CDR3 reads TGTGCCAGCAGCCAGCCAGGGGCCCCCCTAGGCTATGGCTACACCTTC. Amino acids: CASSQPGAPLGYGYTF.

This rearrangement joins TRBV12-3 or TRBV12-4 to TRBJ2-2; D is perhaps TRBD1 (6 bases). CDR3 length: 13 residues. Trimming took 11 bases from V and 6 from J, leaving 16 bases between them. The CDR3 region has the DNA TGTGCCGGAGGATACAGGGTCCCCGGGGAGCTGTTTTTT. Amino acid sequence: CAGGYRVPGELFF.